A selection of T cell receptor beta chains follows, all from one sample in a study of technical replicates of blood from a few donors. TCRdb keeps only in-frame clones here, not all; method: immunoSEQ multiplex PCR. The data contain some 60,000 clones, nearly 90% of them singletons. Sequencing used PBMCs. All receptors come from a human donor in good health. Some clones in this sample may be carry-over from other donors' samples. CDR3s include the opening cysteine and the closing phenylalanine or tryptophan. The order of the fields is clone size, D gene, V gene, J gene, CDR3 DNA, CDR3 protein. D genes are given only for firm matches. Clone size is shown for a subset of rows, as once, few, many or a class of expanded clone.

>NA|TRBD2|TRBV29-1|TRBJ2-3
TGCAGCGTCATCCCGGGACTAGCGGGGTTGAATACGCAGTATTTT
CSVIPGLAGLNTQYF
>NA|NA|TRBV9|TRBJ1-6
TGTGCCAGCAGCGTAGAGAGGGACTCCTATAATTCACCCCTCCACTTT
CASSVERDSYNSPLHF
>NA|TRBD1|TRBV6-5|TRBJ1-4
TGTGCCAGCAGAGGGACAGCTACCGAAAAACTGTTTTTT
CASRGTATEKLFF
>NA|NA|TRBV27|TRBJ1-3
TGTGCCAGCCGACCACAGCCTAACTCTGGAAACACCATATATTTT
CASRPQPNSGNTIYF
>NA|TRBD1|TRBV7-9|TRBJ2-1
TGTGCCAGCAGCCTGCGGGGGACAGGGAGCTACAATGAGCAGTTCTTC
CASSLRGTGSYNEQFF
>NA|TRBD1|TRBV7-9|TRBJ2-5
TGTGCCAGCAGCTTGGGCTGGGACAGGGGGAGAGAAGCCCAGTACTTC
CASSLGWDRGREAQYF
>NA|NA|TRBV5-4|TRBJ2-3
TGTGCCAGCAGCTTGTCCACTCCGACAGATACGCAGTATTTT
CASSLSTPTDTQYF
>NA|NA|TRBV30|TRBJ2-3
TGTGCCTGGAGCCCAGCGGATACTAGCACAGATACGCAGTATTTT
CAWSPADTSTDTQYF
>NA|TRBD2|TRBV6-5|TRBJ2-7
TGTGCCAGCAGTATTACAGCGGGGGGCTCACCAGAGCAGTACTTC
CASSITAGGSPEQYF
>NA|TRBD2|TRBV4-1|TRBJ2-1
TGCGCCAGCAGCCTACACAGGCGGGGGGACCACAATGAGCAGTTCTTC
CASSLHRRGDHNEQFF
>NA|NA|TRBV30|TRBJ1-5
TGTGCCTGGAGTAATAAACAGGGATATCAGCCCCAGCATTTT
CAWSNKQGYQPQHF
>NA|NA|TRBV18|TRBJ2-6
TGTGCCAGCTCACCCTGGGGACTCTCTGGGGCCAACGTCCTGACTTTC
CASSPWGLSGANVLTF
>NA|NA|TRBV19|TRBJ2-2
TGTGCCAGTAGTATATGGGCGGGCCAAAACACCGGGGAGCTGTTTTTT
CASSIWAGQNTGELFF
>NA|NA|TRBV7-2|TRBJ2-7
TGTGCCAGCAGCTTCCGGGTGTCTGATGCAAACTACAGGAACTACGAGCAGTACTTC
CASSFRVSDANYRNYEQYF
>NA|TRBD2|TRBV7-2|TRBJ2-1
TGTGCCAGCAGCACAGGACTAGCAAATGAGCAGTTCTTC
CASSTGLANEQFF
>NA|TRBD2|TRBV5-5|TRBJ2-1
TGTGCCAGCAGCTTGGTTACGGGACTAGCGGGCCCCGCGGGTGAGCAGTTCTTC
CASSLVTGLAGPAGEQFF
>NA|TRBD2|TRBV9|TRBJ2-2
TGTGCCAGCAGCGTAGGCGGGAGCGGGGCCGGGGAGCTGTTTTTT
CASSVGGSGAGELFF
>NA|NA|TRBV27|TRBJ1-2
TGTGCCAGCAGTTTCGGGGTTTTCGCCGGGCCCGTCACCTTC
CASSFGVFAGPVTF
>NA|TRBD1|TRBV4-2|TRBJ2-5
TGTGCCAGCAGCCGGCCTGGGACAGGTAAGCGAGAGACCCAGTACTTC
CASSRPGTGKRETQYF
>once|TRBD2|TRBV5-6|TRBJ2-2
TGTGCCAGCAGCGCGGGGGTCGGGGAGCTGTTTTTT
CASSAGVGELFF
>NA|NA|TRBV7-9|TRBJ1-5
TGTGCCAGCAGCCAAGCGGGGGGGCACCAGCCCCAGCATTTT
CASSQAGGHQPQHF
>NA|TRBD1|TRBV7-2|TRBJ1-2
TGTGCCAGCGGTGGACAGGCGATCTATGGCTACACCTTC
CASGGQAIYGYTF
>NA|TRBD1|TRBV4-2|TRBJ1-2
TGTGCCAGCAGCCAAGTCAGGGGGGGCTACACCTTC
CASSQVRGGYTF
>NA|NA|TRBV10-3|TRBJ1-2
TGTGCCATCAGATCCCCGACGGGGGGTAGCTATGGCTACACCTTC
CAIRSPTGGSYGYTF
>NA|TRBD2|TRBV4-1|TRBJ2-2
TGCGCCAGCAGCCAAGAAGTACTAGCGGGAGGGCCCTACACCGGGGAGCTGTTTTTT
CASSQEVLAGGPYTGELFF
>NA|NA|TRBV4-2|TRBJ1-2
TGTGCCAGCAGCCAAGCAGGGTCGAGGGGCTACACCTTC
CASSQAGSRGYTF
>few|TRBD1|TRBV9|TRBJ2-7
TGTGCCAGCAGCCCCAGGTGGGGGACAGGGCCCTACGAGCAGTACTTC
CASSPRWGTGPYEQYF
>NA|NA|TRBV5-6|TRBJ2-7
TGTGCCAGCAGCTGGGAGTACGAGCAGTACTTC
CASSWEYEQYF
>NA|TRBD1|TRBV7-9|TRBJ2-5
TGTGCCAGCAGCGATTCCGGACAGGGAGGAGAGACCCAGTACTTC
CASSDSGQGGETQYF
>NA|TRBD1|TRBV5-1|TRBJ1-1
TGCGCCAGCAGCTTGTCCAGGGGGCGGAACACTGAAGCTTTCTTT
CASSLSRGRNTEAFF
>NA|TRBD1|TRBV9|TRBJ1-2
TGTGCCAGCAGGGCCCAGGGGGTTTATGGCTACACCTTC
CASRAQGVYGYTF
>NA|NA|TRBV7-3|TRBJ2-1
TGTGCCAGCAGGACTGACGGGGAGGATGAGCAGTTCTTC
CASRTDGEDEQFF
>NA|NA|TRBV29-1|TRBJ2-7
TGCAGCGTCACCGGGACAACCCACGAGCAGTACTTC
CSVTGTTHEQYF
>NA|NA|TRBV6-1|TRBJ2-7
TGTGCCAGCAGTGAAGACCTTACAGGCGAGCAGTACTTC
CASSEDLTGEQYF
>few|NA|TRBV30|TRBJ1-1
TGTGCCTGGAGTAACCAGGGGAACACTGAAGCTTTCTTT
CAWSNQGNTEAFF
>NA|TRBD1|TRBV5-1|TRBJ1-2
TGCGCCAGCAGCCAAACAGGGGACTATGGCTACACCTTC
CASSQTGDYGYTF
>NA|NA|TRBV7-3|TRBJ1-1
TGTGCCAGCAGCGCTGCCGCGGCAGGGGTCACTGAAGCTTTCTTT
CASSAAAAGVTEAFF
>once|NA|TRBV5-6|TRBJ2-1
TGTGCCAGCAGCTTTCGTCCGTCGCGAAGCTCCTACAATGAGCAGTTCTTC
CASSFRPSRSSYNEQFF
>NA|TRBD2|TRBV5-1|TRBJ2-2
TGCGCCAGCGCCAGCGGGGAGAACACCGGGGAGCTGTTTTTT
CASASGENTGELFF
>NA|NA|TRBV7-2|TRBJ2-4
TGTGCCAGCAGCTTCGGTAGCGGACTGGTCGTTCAGTACTTC
CASSFGSGLVVQYF
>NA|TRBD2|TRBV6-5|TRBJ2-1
TGTGCCAGCAGTATAGCGGGAGGCGCCTACAATGAGCAGTTCTTC
CASSIAGGAYNEQFF
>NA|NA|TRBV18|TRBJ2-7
TGTGCCAGCTCACCAAAGGAAACGGGTCGGTACGAGCAGTACTTC
CASSPKETGRYEQYF
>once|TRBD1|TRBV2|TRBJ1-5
TGTGCCAGCAGTGAAGCTACCGGGACAGGCAATCAGCCCCAGCATTTT
CASSEATGTGNQPQHF
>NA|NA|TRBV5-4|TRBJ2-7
TGTGCCAGCAGCTTGGATGGCAGTTCCTACGAGCAGTACTTC
CASSLDGSSYEQYF
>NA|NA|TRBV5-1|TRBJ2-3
TGCGCCAGCAGCGACACGTTAACGCAGTATTTT
CASSDTLTQYF
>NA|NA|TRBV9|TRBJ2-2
TGTGCCAGCAGCGTAGCGGTTGTGACCGGGGAGCTGTTTTTT
CASSVAVVTGELFF
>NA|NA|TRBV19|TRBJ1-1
TGTGCCAGTACTATGCGCCAGGCAAACACTGAAGCTTTCTTT
CASTMRQANTEAFF
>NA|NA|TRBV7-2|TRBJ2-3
TGTGCCAGCAGCCTGATTACGGGAGATACGCAGTATTTT
CASSLITGDTQYF
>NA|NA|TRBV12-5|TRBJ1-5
TGTGCTAGTGGCCTAGAAAACAATCAGCCCCAGCATTTT
CASGLENNQPQHF
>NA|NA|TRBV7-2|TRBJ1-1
TGTGCCAGCAGCTTAAGGAGGAACACTGAAGCTTTCTTT
CASSLRRNTEAFF
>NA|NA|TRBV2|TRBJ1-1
TGTGCCACTACCTTGGCGGGGGCGGCTGAAGCTTTCTTT
CATTLAGAAEAFF
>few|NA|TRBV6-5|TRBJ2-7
TGTGCCACCCAAACTAGCTACGAGCAGTACTTC
CATQTSYEQYF
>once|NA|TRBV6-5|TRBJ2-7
TGTGCCAGCAGTTACTCCCTTGAGCAGTACTTC
CASSYSLEQYF
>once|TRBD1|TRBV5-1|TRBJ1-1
TGCGCCAGCAGCCCCCGACAGGGAAGGAACACTGAAGCTTTCTTT
CASSPRQGRNTEAFF
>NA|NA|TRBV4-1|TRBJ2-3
TGCGCCAGCAGCCAAGAAGGGAGCGGCACAGATACGCAGTATTTT
CASSQEGSGTDTQYF